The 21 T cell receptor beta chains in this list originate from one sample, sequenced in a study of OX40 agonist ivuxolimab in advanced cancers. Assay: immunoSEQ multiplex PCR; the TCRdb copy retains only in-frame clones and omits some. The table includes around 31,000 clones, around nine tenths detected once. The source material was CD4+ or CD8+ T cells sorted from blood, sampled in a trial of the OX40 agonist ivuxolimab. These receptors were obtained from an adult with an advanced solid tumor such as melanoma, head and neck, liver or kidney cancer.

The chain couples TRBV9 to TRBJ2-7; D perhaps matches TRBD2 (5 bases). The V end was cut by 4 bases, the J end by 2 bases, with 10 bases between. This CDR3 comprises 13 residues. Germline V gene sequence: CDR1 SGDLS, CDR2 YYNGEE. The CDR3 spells CASSSAGAYEQYF. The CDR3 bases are TGTGCCAGCAGCTCCGCCGGGGCCTACGAGCAGTACTTC.

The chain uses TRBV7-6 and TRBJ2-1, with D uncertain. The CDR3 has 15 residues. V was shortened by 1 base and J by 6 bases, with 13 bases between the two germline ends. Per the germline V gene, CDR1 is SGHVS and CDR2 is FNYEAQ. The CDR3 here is CASSLVPSLGNEQFF. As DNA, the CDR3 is TGTGCCAGCAGCTTAGTTCCCTCGTTAGGCAATGAGCAGTTCTTC.

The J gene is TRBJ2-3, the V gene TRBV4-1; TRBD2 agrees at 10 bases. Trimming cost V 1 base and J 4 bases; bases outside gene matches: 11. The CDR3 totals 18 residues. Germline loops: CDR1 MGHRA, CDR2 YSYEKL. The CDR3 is CASSQVWASGGPPDTQYF. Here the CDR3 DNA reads TGCGCCAGCAGCCAAGTGTGGGCTAGCGGGGGCCCACCAGATACGCAGTATTTT.

The CDR3 DNA reads TGTGCCAGCAGCCACATCGCCGGGGTGCAGGAGACCCAGTACTTC. Translating gives CASSHIAGVQETQYF. The gene calls are TRBV14 and TRBJ2-5; D is possibly TRBD2 (5 bases). With 3 bases removed from V and 5 bases from J, the gap between germline ends came to 16 bases. Germline CDR1 is SGHDN and CDR2 is FVKESK. The CDR3 length is 15 residues.

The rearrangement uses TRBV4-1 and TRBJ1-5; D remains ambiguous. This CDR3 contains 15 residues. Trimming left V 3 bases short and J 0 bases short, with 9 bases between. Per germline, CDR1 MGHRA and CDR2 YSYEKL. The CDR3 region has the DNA TGCGCCAGCAGCCAGATACACAGTAGCAATCAGCCCCAGCATTTT. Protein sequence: CASSQIHSSNQPQHF.

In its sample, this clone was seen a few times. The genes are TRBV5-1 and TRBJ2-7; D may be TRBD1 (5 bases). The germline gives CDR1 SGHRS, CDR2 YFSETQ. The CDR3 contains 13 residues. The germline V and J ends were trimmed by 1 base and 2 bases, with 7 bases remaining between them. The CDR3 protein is CASSLKDTYEQYF. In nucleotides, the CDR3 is TGCGCCAGCAGCTTGAAGGACACCTACGAGCAGTACTTC.

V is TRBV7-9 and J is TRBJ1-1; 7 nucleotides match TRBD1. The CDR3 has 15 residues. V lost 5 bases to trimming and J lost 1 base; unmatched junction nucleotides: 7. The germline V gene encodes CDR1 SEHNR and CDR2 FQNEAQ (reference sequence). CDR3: CASSPQGGANTEAFF. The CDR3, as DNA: TGTGCCAGCAGCCCCCAGGGGGGAGCGAACACTGAAGCTTTCTTT.

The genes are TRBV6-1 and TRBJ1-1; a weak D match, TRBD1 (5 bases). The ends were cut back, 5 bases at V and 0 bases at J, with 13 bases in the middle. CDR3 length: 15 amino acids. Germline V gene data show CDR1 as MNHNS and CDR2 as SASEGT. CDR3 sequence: CASSQTGTVNTEAFF. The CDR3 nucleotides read TGTGCCAGCAGTCAGACCGGGACCGTGAACACTGAAGCTTTCTTT.

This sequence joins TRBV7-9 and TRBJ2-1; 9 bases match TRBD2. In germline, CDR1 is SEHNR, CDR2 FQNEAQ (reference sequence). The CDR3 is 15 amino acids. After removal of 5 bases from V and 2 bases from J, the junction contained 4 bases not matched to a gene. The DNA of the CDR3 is TGTGCCAGCAGCCGGGAGCGGGGGGCCTACAATGAGCAGTTCTTC. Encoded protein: CASSRERGAYNEQFF.

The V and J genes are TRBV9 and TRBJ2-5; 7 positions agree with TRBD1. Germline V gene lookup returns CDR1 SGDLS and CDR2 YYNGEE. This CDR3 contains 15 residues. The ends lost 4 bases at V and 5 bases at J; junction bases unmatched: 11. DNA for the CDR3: TGTGCCAGCAGCACCCCAGGGGGACCTCTGGAGACCCAGTACTTC. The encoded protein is CASSTPGGPLETQYF.

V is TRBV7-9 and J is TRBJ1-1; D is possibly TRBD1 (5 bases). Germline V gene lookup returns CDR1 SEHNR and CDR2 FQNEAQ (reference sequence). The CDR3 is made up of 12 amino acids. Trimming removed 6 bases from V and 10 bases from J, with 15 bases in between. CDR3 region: CASSQGPGGAFF. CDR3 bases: TGTGCCAGCAGTCAAGGACCGGGGGGAGCTTTCTTT.

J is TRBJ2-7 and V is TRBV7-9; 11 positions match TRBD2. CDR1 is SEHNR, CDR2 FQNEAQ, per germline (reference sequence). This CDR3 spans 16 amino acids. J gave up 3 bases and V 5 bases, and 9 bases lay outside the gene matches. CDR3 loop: CASSPVEGLAVYEQYF. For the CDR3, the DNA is TGTGCCAGCAGCCCAGTGGAGGGACTAGCGGTCTACGAGCAGTACTTC.

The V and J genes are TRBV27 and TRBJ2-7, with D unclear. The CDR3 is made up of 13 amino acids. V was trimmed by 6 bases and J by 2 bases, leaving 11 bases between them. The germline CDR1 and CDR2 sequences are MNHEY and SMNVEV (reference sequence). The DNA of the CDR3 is TGTGCCAGCAGCCCCGCTGGGGCCTACGAGCAGTACTTC. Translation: CASSPAGAYEQYF.

CDR3 DNA sequence: TGTGCCAGCAGCCCACACTGGAATGACTACGAGCAGTACTTC. Translation gives CASSPHWNDYEQYF. This chain connects TRBV9 to TRBJ2-7; D is ambiguous. CDR3 size: 14 residues. Germline-derived CDR1 and CDR2 are SGDLS and YYNGEE. Trimming removed 4 bases at V and 3 bases at J, with 14 bases between.

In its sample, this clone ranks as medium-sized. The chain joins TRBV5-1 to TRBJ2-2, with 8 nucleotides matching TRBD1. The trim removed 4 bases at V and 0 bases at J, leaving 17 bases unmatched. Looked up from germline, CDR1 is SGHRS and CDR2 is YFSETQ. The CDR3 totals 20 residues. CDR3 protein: CASSLDTHQGAVSNTGELFF. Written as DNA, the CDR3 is TGCGCCAGCAGCCTCGACACCCATCAGGGGGCTGTTTCGAACACCGGGGAGCTGTTTTTT.

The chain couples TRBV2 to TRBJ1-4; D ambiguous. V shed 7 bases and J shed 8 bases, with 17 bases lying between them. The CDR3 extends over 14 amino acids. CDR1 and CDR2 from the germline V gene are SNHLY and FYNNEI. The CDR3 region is CASKGTARHEKLFF. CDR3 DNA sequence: TGTGCCAGCAAAGGTACGGCACGGCACGAAAAACTGTTTTTT.

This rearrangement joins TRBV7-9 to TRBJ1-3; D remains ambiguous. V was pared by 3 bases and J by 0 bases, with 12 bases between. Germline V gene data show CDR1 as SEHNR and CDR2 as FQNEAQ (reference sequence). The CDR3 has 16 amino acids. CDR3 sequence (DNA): TGTGCCAGCAGCTTGCTCTCGGTTCTCTCTGGAAACACCATATATTTT. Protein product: CASSLLSVLSGNTIYF.

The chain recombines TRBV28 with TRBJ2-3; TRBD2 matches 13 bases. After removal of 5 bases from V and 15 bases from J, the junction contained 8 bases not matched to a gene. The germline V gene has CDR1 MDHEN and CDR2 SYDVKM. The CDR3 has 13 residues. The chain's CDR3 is CASSPPTSGGPYF. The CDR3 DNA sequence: TGTGCCAGCAGTCCTCCGACTAGCGGGGGGCCCTATTTT.

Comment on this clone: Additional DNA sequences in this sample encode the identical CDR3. CDR3 protein: CASSLLGDEQYF. CDR3 sequence (DNA): TGTGCCAGCAGTTTACTAGGGGACGAGCAGTACTTC. The V call is TRBV27, the J call TRBJ2-7; D may be TRBD1 (5 bases). V dropped 2 bases and J dropped 5 bases, with 7 bases sitting between them. Germline values: CDR1 MNHEY, CDR2 SMNVEV (reference sequence). CDR3 length: 12 amino acids.

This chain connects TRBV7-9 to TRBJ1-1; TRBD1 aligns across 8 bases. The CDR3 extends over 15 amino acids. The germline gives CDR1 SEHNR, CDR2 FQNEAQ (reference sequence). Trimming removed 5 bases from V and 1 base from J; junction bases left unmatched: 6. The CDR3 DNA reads TGTGCCAGCAGCGCCCTGGGACAGGCGAACACTGAAGCTTTCTTT. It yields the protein CASSALGQANTEAFF.

The CDR3 protein is CASSLLRVGEKLFF. The DNA of the CDR3 is TGTGCCAGCAGTTTACTCAGGGTAGGAGAAAAACTGTTTTTT. This chain uses TRBV27 with TRBJ1-4; weak D call: TRBD1 (5 bases). The CDR3 is 14 amino acids. Trimming stripped 2 bases from V and 8 bases from J, with 12 bases between. The germline gives CDR1 MNHEY, CDR2 SMNVEV (reference sequence).